The present entry profiles one TCR beta chain with its context. Its antigen is undetermined. At one end, the junction sequence differs from germline, possibly due to a read error. This entry belongs to a study of esophageal squamous cell carcinoma under preoperative chemotherapy. Regarding the study as a whole: Peripheral T cells showed a significant TCR diversity increase after chemotherapy, unlike tumor-infiltrating lymphocytes.

This sample's time point: after preoperative PTX-NDP chemotherapy. Patients received paclitaxel-nedaplatin as preoperative chemotherapy before surgery. Each CDR3 protein is one row after TCRdb ran MiXCR on the PCR reads. The data contain tens of thousands of distinct CDR3 sequences, about half of them singletons. This CDR3 comprises 15 residues. Germline V gene lookup returns CDR1 SGHTA and CDR2 FQGTGA. This chain uses TRBV7-3 with TRBJ2-3; a possible D gene is TRBD2 (6 bases). Sampling was carried out from a patient given preoperative chemotherapy. This clonotype originated in a human donor with esophageal squamous cell carcinoma. The donor label of this sample is uncertain. The CDR3 protein is CASSQGTRDTDTQYF. In nucleotides, the CDR3 is TGTGCCAGCAGCCAAGGGACTCGCGACACAGATACCCAGTATTTC.